The text below deals with one TCR beta chain. The sample comes from a study of blood T cell repertoires in COVID-19. Study-wide background: Material from acute and convalescent COVID-19 was sourced from the United States, Italy and Spain. T cells, B-cell-depleted T cells, or PBMCs supplied cDNA or gDNA.

Study processing details: Cell counts per sample came from amplifying reference gene primers. Sequencing was performed with immunoSEQ multiplex PCR; in TCRdb, only in-frame clones are kept and a portion is missing. V and J calls and clone size are as listed in that table; D and trimming were resolved from the DNA. The sample records under 150,000 clones, 75% to 90% being singletons. The CDR3 sequence is 13 residues long. V was cut by 7 bases and J by 5 bases, with 11 bases left in between. The chain carries TRBV12-3 or TRBV12-4 and TRBJ2-2, with D possibly being TRBD1 (5 bases). The clonotype comes from a woman aged 35 to 49 with acute or convalescent COVID-19. The sequenced sample consisted of peripheral blood. This CDR3 reads CASTRGATGELFF. The CDR3 DNA reads as TGTGCCAGCACTAGGGGTGCAACCGGGGAGCTGTTTTTT.